This TCR beta chain derives from a study of OX40 agonist ivuxolimab in advanced cancers. The table came from immunoSEQ multiplex PCR; TCRdb's copy has only in-frame clones and leaves some out. The sample shows approximately 39,000 clones, 88% of them seen only once. Of note for this clone: Its antigen is as yet unknown.

Per germline, CDR1 MNHEY and CDR2 SMNVEV (reference sequence). The CDR3 consists of 13 residues. V was cut by 6 bases and J by 1 base, with 10 bases left in between. General study points: In the 0.1-3.0 mg/kg groups, partial responders showed among the lowest expansion.

This TCR came from an adult with an advanced solid tumor such as melanoma, head and neck, liver or kidney cancer. The sequencing here drew on CD4+ or CD8+ T cells sorted from blood, taken in a trial of the OX40 agonist ivuxolimab. The chain is built from TRBV27 and TRBJ2-7; tentatively, D is TRBD1 or TRBD2 (5 bases each). In DNA form, the CDR3 reads TGTGCCAGCAGCCCGGGACGGTCCTACGAGCAGTACTTC. It is translated as CASSPGRSYEQYF.